Following are 19 T cell receptor beta chains from one sample sequenced in a study of OX40 agonist ivuxolimab in advanced cancers. Clones were sequenced by immunoSEQ multiplex PCR, and TCRdb holds only the in-frame ones, with some missing. The sample records 45,000 to 65,000 clones, around 85% being singletons. The sequenced sample was CD4+ or CD8+ T cells sorted from blood, obtained in a trial of the OX40 agonist ivuxolimab. The source of these receptors is an adult with an advanced solid tumor such as melanoma, head and neck, liver or kidney cancer.

The V call is TRBV5-1, the J call TRBJ1-4, with a tentative D call TRBD1 (5 bases). Trimming cost V 5 bases and J 7 bases, with 18 bases left between them. CDR1 SGHRS and CDR2 YFSETQ come from the germline V gene. The CDR3 contains 15 residues. CDR3 coding DNA: TGCGCCAGCAGACGAAACAGGCGGGATGGTGAAAAACTGTTTTTT. This gives the protein CASRRNRRDGEKLFF.

CDR3 sequence: CASSSRTGYEQYF. The CDR3 nucleotides read TGTGCCAGCAGCTCTAGGACAGGCTACGAGCAGTACTTC. The V gene is TRBV7-8, the J gene TRBJ2-7; TRBD1 matches at 7 bases. V shed 4 bases and J 3 bases; nucleotides not matched to a gene: 3. The CDR3 extends over 13 amino acids. Germline V gene lookup returns CDR1 SGHVS and CDR2 FQNEAQ.

This clone was seen only a few times. The V gene is TRBV6-1, the J gene TRBJ1-5; TRBD1 might be the D (5 bases). This CDR3 comprises 15 residues. Trimming took off 2 bases at V and 5 bases at J, with 13 bases between the two ends. The V gene's germline CDR1 is MNHNS and CDR2 SASEGT. In DNA, the CDR3 is TGTGCCAGCAGTGAATTTCAGGACACTTATCAGCCCCAGCATTTT. Its protein is CASSEFQDTYQPQHF.

The chain employs TRBV18 and TRBJ2-5; D remains ambiguous. The DNA end is a closer match to TRBJ2-7, so the J assignment may be wrong. This CDR3 contains 13 residues. Germline CDR1 reads KGHSH; CDR2 reads LQKENI. As DNA, the CDR3 is TGTGCCAGCTCACCAGCGGCTGGCTACGAGCAGTACTTC. Protein sequence: CASSPAAGYEQYF.

This clone has more than one count but fewer than ten. This chain connects TRBV6-4 to TRBJ2-1, with 8 bases that match TRBD2. The V gene end was trimmed by 5 bases and the J gene end by 3 bases; junction bases not matched to a gene: 3. The CDR3 covers 14 residues. From germline, CDR1 is MRHNA and CDR2 SNTAGT. Here the CDR3 reads CASSQAGDYNEQFF. CDR3 sequence (DNA): TGTGCCAGCAGTCAAGCGGGAGACTACAATGAGCAGTTCTTC.

The chain has TRBV6-6 and TRBJ1-4; D is unresolved. The CDR3 consists of 14 residues. The germline V and J ends were trimmed by 4 bases and 4 bases, with 10 bases remaining between them. Germline CDR1 is MNHNY and CDR2 is SVGAGI (reference sequence). The DNA for the CDR3 is TGTGCCAGCAGTTGGACGGGAGGTAATGAAAAACTGTTTTTT. This encodes CASSWTGGNEKLFF.

The chain joins TRBV6-5 to TRBJ2-6, with D possibly being TRBD2 (5 bases). The CDR3 runs 16 residues. V was cut by 4 bases and J by 2 bases, with 12 bases left in between. Germline V gene data show CDR1 as MNHEY and CDR2 as SVGAGI. CDR3 DNA sequence: TGTGCCAGCAGTTCCCGCGAGGGTCCTGGGGCCAACGTCCTGACTTTC. Translating gives CASSSREGPGANVLTF.

V and J are TRBV11-3 and TRBJ2-7; 9 positions agree with TRBD1. Germline loops: CDR1 SGHNT, CDR2 YENEEA. This CDR3 region has 15 residues. V shed 1 base, J shed 2 bases, and the junction held 3 bases outside the gene matches. CDR3 nucleotides: TGTGCCAGCAGCTTAGCCGGGACAGGGACCTACGAGCAGTACTTC. Its translation is CASSLAGTGTYEQYF.

The chain carries TRBV19 and TRBJ2-3; 7 nucleotides align to TRBD1. From germline, CDR1 is LNHDA and CDR2 SQIVND (reference sequence). The trim removed 4 bases at V and 2 bases at J, leaving 9 bases unmatched. This CDR3 contains 16 residues. The CDR3 region has the DNA TGTGCCAGTAGTACGCCGAAGGACAGGTACACAGATACGCAGTATTTT. Protein product: CASSTPKDRYTDTQYF.

V is TRBV6-5 and J is TRBJ1-2; D unclear. CDR1 is MNHEY, CDR2 SVGAGI, per germline. The CDR3 spans 11 residues. V lost 6 bases and J lost 6, with 8 bases in between. The CDR3 loop reads CASRRMDGYTF. In DNA, the CDR3 is TGTGCCAGCAGAAGGATGGATGGCTACACCTTC.

The chain uses TRBV30 and TRBJ2-7; possibly TRBD1 or TRBD2 for D (6 bases each). Germline assignment: CDR1 GTSNPN and CDR2 SVGIG (reference sequence). V was pared by 5 bases and J by 9 bases, with 17 bases between. The CDR3 sequence is 12 residues long. The CDR3 loop is CAWGTGAMPQYF. In DNA form, the CDR3 reads TGTGCCTGGGGCACGGGGGCCATGCCGCAGTACTTC.

V is TRBV19 and J is TRBJ2-2; TRBD2 matches at 10 bases. This CDR3 spans 18 amino acids. The V and J ends lost 6 bases and 3 bases, in that order; junction bases with no gene match: 13. Germline-derived CDR1 and CDR2 are LNHDA and SQIVND (reference sequence). This CDR3 is CASSSVGLAGAYTGELFF. In DNA form, the CDR3 reads TGTGCCAGTAGCTCGGTCGGGCTAGCGGGAGCGTACACCGGGGAGCTGTTTTTT.

J is TRBJ2-6 and V is TRBV7-2, with D perhaps matching TRBD2 (6 bases). Germline-derived CDR1 and CDR2 are SGHTA and FQGNSA. This CDR3 is 16 amino acids long. The germline V and J ends were trimmed by 2 bases and 0 bases, with 8 bases remaining between them. The CDR3 DNA reads as TGTGCCAGCAGCTTACGGGGGAGCTCTGGGGCCAACGTCCTGACTTTC. Protein product: CASSLRGSSGANVLTF.

V is TRBV7-9 and J is TRBJ1-1, with 8 bases fitting TRBD1. CDR1 is SEHNR and CDR2 is FQNEAQ in the germline V gene (reference sequence). The CDR3 length is 15 residues. With 0 bases clipped from V and 4 bases from J, the junction kept 4 bases outside the gene matches. Here the CDR3 reads CASSLARGRGTEAFF. CDR3 DNA: TGTGCCAGCAGCTTAGCCAGGGGGCGCGGCACTGAAGCTTTCTTT.

The rearrangement joins TRBV28 to TRBJ2-1; 8 bases map to TRBD1. CDR1 and CDR2 from the germline V gene are MDHEN and SYDVKM. The CDR3 totals 15 residues. The J segment lost 8 bases and the V segment lost 3 bases, leaving 9 bases of the junction unmatched. CDR3 residues: CASSFFTQGVHEQFF. The CDR3 region has the DNA TGTGCCAGCAGTTTTTTCACACAGGGGGTTCATGAGCAGTTCTTC. Variable domain in full (rest from reference TRBV28 and TRBJ2-1): DVKVTQSSRYLVKRTGEKVFLECVQDMDHENMFWYRQDPGLGLRLIYFSYDVKMKEKGDIPEGYSVSREKKERFSLILESASTNQTSMYLCASSFFTQGVHEQFFGPGTRLTVL.

The chain links TRBV29-1 to TRBJ2-5, with a tentative D call TRBD1 (5 bases). Germline V gene sequence: CDR1 SQVTM, CDR2 ANQGSEA. The CDR3 consists of 12 residues. The ends were cut back, 4 bases at V and 4 bases at J, with 10 bases in the middle. Here the CDR3 DNA reads TGCAGCGTTGGACAGTCGGGAGAGACCCAGTACTTC. Translation gives CSVGQSGETQYF.

J is TRBJ1-6 and V is TRBV7-2; no clear D gene. Germline V gene lookup returns CDR1 SGHTA and CDR2 FQGNSA. V dropped 2 bases and J dropped 5 bases, with 10 bases sitting between them. The CDR3 totals 15 residues. This chain's CDR3 is CASSLSTPNNSPLHF. The CDR3 region has the DNA TGTGCCAGCAGCTTATCGACACCCAATAATTCACCCCTCCACTTT.

The chain uses TRBV19 and TRBJ2-3; no clear D gene. The CDR3 is made up of 13 amino acids. Germline V gene sequence: CDR1 LNHDA, CDR2 SQIVND (reference sequence). The V gene lost 2 bases and the J gene lost 2 bases, with 5 bases spanning the gap. The CDR3 is CASSIRYTDTQYF. CDR3 bases: TGTGCCAGTAGTATACGATACACAGATACGCAGTATTTT.

V and J are TRBV6-5 and TRBJ1-1; 10 bases align to TRBD1. Germline V gene lookup returns CDR1 MNHEY and CDR2 SVGAGI. V shed 6 bases and J 5 bases; nucleotides not matched to a gene: 3. This CDR3 spans 13 amino acids. The CDR3 loop is CASSMGQGTEAFF. CDR3 nucleotide sequence: TGTGCCAGCAGCATGGGACAGGGGACTGAAGCTTTCTTT.